The 16 T cell receptor beta chains listed next were all sequenced from one sample in a study of identical twins. TCRdb recomputed calls from the 5' RACE reads with MiXCR, one row per CDR3 protein. The repertoire holds about 530,000 distinct CDR3 sequences, with around 24% as singletons. These data were also reused for a study on yellow fever vaccine responses in identical twins.

The sample consisted of CD4+ T cells sorted from blood. The receptors derive from a woman under 30 in good health.

The chain uses TRBV20-1 and TRBJ2-7, with 11 bases identical to TRBD2. This CDR3 is 15 amino acids long. Germline lookup yields CDR1 DFQATT and CDR2 SNEGSKA (reference sequence). The V segment lost 3 bases and the J segment 6 bases; nucleotides outside the gene matches: 10. The CDR3 sequence is CSARAGVAGGIEQYF. CDR3 DNA: TGCAGTGCTAGGGCGGGTGTAGCGGGAGGGATCGAGCAGTACTTC.

The chain links TRBV9 to TRBJ2-3; D unresolved. Germline V gives CDR1 SGDLS, CDR2 YYNGEE. The V and J ends lost 4 bases and 3 bases respectively, with 12 bases between them. The CDR3 contains 14 residues. The DNA for the CDR3 is TGTGCCAGCAGCTACAATCATCGGACAGATACGCAGTATTTT. Its protein is CASSYNHRTDTQYF.

The chain uses TRBV24-1 and TRBJ2-3, with 11 bases fitting TRBD2. Germline CDR1 and CDR2: KGHDR and SFDVKD. The CDR3 has 16 amino acids. With V trimmed by 3 bases and J by 5 bases, 6 bases remained unmatched. The CDR3 sequence: CATSDPGLAGGDTQYF. As DNA, the CDR3 is TGTGCCACCAGTGATCCAGGACTAGCGGGTGGAGATACGCAGTATTTT.

This sequence joins TRBV3-1 and TRBJ1-2; D call uncertain. The CDR3 is 12 amino acids. V lost 3 bases to trimming and J lost 2 bases, with 4 bases between them. From germline, CDR1 is LGHDT and CDR2 YNNKEL (reference sequence). The CDR3: CASSHENYGYTF. In DNA form, the CDR3 reads TGTGCCAGCAGCCACGAGAACTATGGCTACACCTTC.

The chain is built from TRBV20-1 and TRBJ2-7, with 8 bases lining up with TRBD1. CDR1 and CDR2 from the germline V gene are DFQATT and SNEGSKA (reference sequence). The CDR3 loop spans 13 amino acids. The CDR3 spells CTGRGRQGSEQYV. The CDR3 coding sequence is TGCACCGGAAGGGGACGACAGGGGAGCGAGCAGTACGTC.

V and J are TRBV15 and TRBJ2-2; 8 bases map to TRBD2. Germline trimming cut 6 bases from V and 5 bases from J; bases unmatched to any gene: 5. Germline CDR1 is LNHNV and CDR2 is YYDKDF (reference sequence). The CDR3 contains 14 residues. The CDR3 coding sequence is TGTGCCACCAGGCCGGGAGGGGGGACCGGGGAGCTGTTTTTT. Translation: CATRPGGGTGELFF.

This rearrangement joins TRBV20-1 to TRBJ2-3; tentatively, D is TRBD2 (6 bases). In germline, CDR1 is DFQATT, CDR2 SNEGSKA (reference sequence). The germline V and J ends were trimmed by 5 bases and 0 bases, with 15 bases remaining between them. This CDR3 has 15 amino acids. The CDR3, as DNA: TGCAGTGCTCCGCGCGGTAGCGGTAGCACAGATACGCAGTATTTT. It encodes CSAPRGSGSTDTQYF.

This rearrangement joins TRBV6-1 to TRBJ1-1, with 7 bases aligning to TRBD1. Germline-derived CDR1 and CDR2 are MNHNS and SASEGT. The junction had 7 bases not matched to a gene; V was cut back by 5 bases and J by 1 base. The CDR3 extends over 15 amino acids. The CDR3 region has the DNA TGTGCCAGCAGTCAACTACGGACAGGGAACACTGAAGCTTTCTTT. Amino acids: CASSQLRTGNTEAFF.

This clonotype was detected only a few times. The rearrangement links TRBV5-5 to TRBJ2-4; D may correspond to TRBD1 or TRBD2 (5 bases each). CDR3 length: 16 amino acids. Trimming removed 0 bases from V and 0 bases from J, with 10 bases in between. Germline V gene lookup returns CDR1 SGHKS and CDR2 YYEKEE (reference sequence). The CDR3 loop is CASSLAGALAKNIQYF. DNA of the CDR3: TGTGCCAGCAGCTTGGCCGGGGCACTAGCCAAAAACATTCAGTACTTC.

This clonotype was picked up a small number of times. This chain joins TRBV11-2 and TRBJ1-4; maybe TRBD1 (6 bases). V lost 5 bases, J lost 7 bases, and 17 bases lay in between. Germline assignment: CDR1 SGHAT and CDR2 FQNNGV. The CDR3 extends over 15 amino acids. For the CDR3, the DNA is TGTGCCAGCAGCCCGAGACGCAGGGGTCTTGAAAAACTGTTTTTT. It yields the protein CASSPRRRGLEKLFF. The whole variable domain, filled in from reference TRBV11-2 and TRBJ1-4, reads EAGVAQSPRYKIIEKRQSVAFWCNPISGHATLYWYQQILGQGPKLLIQFQNNGVVDDSQLPKDRFSAERLKGVDSTLKIQPAKLEDSAVYLCASSPRRRGLEKLFFGSGTQLSVL.

The chain employs TRBV5-1 and TRBJ2-1; 13 bases are shared with TRBD2. Trimming took 6 bases from V and 4 from J; bases not matched to a gene: 7. The CDR3 is 16 amino acids. The V gene's germline CDR1 is SGHRS and CDR2 YFSETQ. The CDR3 DNA reads TGCGCCAGCAACCAACTAGCGGGAGGGGCATACAATGAGCAGTTCTTC. This translates into CASNQLAGGAYNEQFF.

This clonotype showed up just a few times. V is TRBV19 and J is TRBJ1-2; tentative D call: TRBD1 (6 bases). Trimming took off 5 bases at V and 5 bases at J, with 12 bases between the two ends. From germline, CDR1 is LNHDA and CDR2 SQIVND (reference sequence). The CDR3 has 13 residues. For the CDR3, the DNA is TGTGCCAGTAGTGAGCAGGGGATGTATGGCTACACCTTC. Translated, it gives CASSEQGMYGYTF.

CDR3 coding DNA: TGTGCCAGCAGTTTACCCAGGGGCGAGCAGTACTTC. Translation: CASSLPRGEQYF. V usage is TRBV28 and J usage is TRBJ2-7, with D possibly being TRBD1 (6 bases). There are 12 residues in the CDR3. Trimming pared 2 bases from V and 6 bases from J, leaving 8 bases between. Germline CDR1 is MDHEN and CDR2 is SYDVKM.

The gene calls are TRBV29-1 and TRBJ2-5; 9 bases are a match to TRBD2. With 4 bases clipped from V and 5 bases from J, the junction kept 8 bases outside the gene matches. Germline CDR1 and CDR2: SQVTM and ANQGSEA. The CDR3 runs to 14 residues. CDR3 DNA sequence: TGCAGCGTTGGTGGCGGGAGGGCCTGGGAGACCCAGTACTTC. It codes for CSVGGGRAWETQYF.

V usage is TRBV3-1 and J usage is TRBJ1-1; D is perhaps TRBD1 (6 bases). CDR3 size: 12 residues. The V and J ends lost 4 bases and 7 bases respectively, with 10 bases between them. Per germline, CDR1 LGHDT and CDR2 YNNKEL (reference sequence). CDR3 in amino acids: CASSLDRFEAFF. The CDR3, as DNA: TGTGCCAGCAGCCTCGACAGGTTTGAAGCTTTCTTT.

The chain's CDR3 is CASSVDPDRVRLAQVNEQFF. The CDR3 DNA follows: TGTGCCAGCAGCGTAGATCCGGACAGGGTGAGATTAGCTCAGGTCAATGAGCAGTTCTTC. The gene calls are TRBV9 and TRBJ2-1; 8 nucleotides match TRBD1. This CDR3 is built from 20 residues. Germline CDR1 is SGDLS and CDR2 is YYNGEE. V dropped 0 bases and J dropped 6; count of bases not matched to a gene: 20.